Listed here are 21 T cell receptor beta chains from one sample, sequenced in a study of T cells after yellow fever vaccination. TCRdb redid the calling of the 5' RACE reads with MiXCR, one entry per CDR3 protein. The sample includes a few hundred thousand distinct CDR3 sequences, less than 20% of them seen just once. Specimen: PBMCs, collected less than 6 days after the first yellow fever vaccination. These receptors all come from a young man who received the YFV17D yellow fever vaccine.

This clonotype has more than one count but fewer than ten. The chain joins TRBV15 to TRBJ1-5; possibly TRBD1 for D (6 bases). The germline CDR1 and CDR2 sequences are LNHNV and YYDKDF (reference sequence). The CDR3 length is 15 residues. The germline V and J ends were trimmed by 0 bases and 5 bases, with 11 bases remaining between them. The CDR3 region is CATSREGGWDQPQHF. For the CDR3, the DNA is TGTGCCACCAGCAGAGAAGGGGGTTGGGATCAGCCCCAGCATTTT.

In this sample, this clonotype turned up a few times. The chain combines TRBV4-1 with TRBJ2-1; D uncertain. The CDR3 extends over 14 amino acids. In germline, CDR1 is MGHRA, CDR2 YSYEKL. V was clipped by 4 bases and J by 7 bases, with 14 bases between them. CDR3 sequence: CASSPGRILNEQFF. The CDR3 DNA follows: TGCGCCAGCAGCCCCGGACGAATTTTGAATGAGCAGTTCTTC.

This chain connects TRBV5-5 to TRBJ1-1, with 9 bases aligning to TRBD1. The germline V gene has CDR1 SGHKS and CDR2 YYEKEE (reference sequence). This CDR3 is 15 amino acids long. V lost 4 bases, J lost 7 bases, and 11 bases stayed unmatched. The DNA of the CDR3 is TGTGCCAGCAGCCCCCCGGGACAGGGTTTCGGTGAAGCTTTCTTT. This codes for CASSPPGQGFGEAFF.

The V gene is TRBV20-1, the J gene TRBJ2-2; 8 positions agree with TRBD2. V trimming: 0 bases; J trimming: 4 bases; junction bases outside the gene matches: 4. This CDR3 has 15 amino acids. Germline CDR1 DFQATT, CDR2 SNEGSKA (reference sequence). The CDR3 sequence is CSARDPRGATGELFF. CDR3 nucleotide sequence: TGCAGTGCTAGAGATCCGCGGGGGGCCACCGGGGAGCTGTTTTTT.

The rearrangement links TRBV10-3 to TRBJ1-2; a possible D gene is TRBD1 (6 bases). The CDR3 extends over 15 amino acids. In germline, CDR1 is ENHRY, CDR2 SYGVKD. Trimming took 6 bases from V and 0 from J, leaving 14 bases between them. CDR3 sequence reads: CAIRGRDNPNYGYTF. The CDR3 DNA follows: TGTGCCATCAGGGGCCGGGACAATCCTAACTATGGCTACACCTTC.

The sample holds a few counts of this clonotype. The V and J genes are TRBV5-1 and TRBJ2-1; TRBD2 matches at 7 bases. V gave up 4 bases and J gave up 8 bases; unmatched junction bases: 6. The CDR3 loop spans 13 amino acids. CDR1 is SGHRS and CDR2 is YFSETQ in the germline V gene. CDR3: CASSPRGDDEQFF. The DNA for the CDR3 is TGCGCCAGCAGCCCCCGGGGGGATGATGAGCAGTTCTTC.

The gene calls are TRBV28 and TRBJ2-7, with 8 bases that match TRBD1. The CDR3 runs to 15 residues. CDR1 and CDR2 from the germline V gene are MDHEN and SYDVKM. J gave up 0 bases and V 6 bases, and 7 bases lay outside the gene matches. The CDR3 sequence is CASRRAGQGSYEQYV. The CDR3, as DNA: TGTGCCAGCAGGAGGGCTGGACAGGGCTCCTACGAGCAGTACGTC.

V is TRBV9 and J is TRBJ1-1; no reliable D call. Germline V gives CDR1 SGDLS, CDR2 YYNGEE. Deletions cut 3 bases from V and 6 bases from J, with 9 bases between. This CDR3 contains 12 residues. CDR3 sequence (DNA): TGTGCCAGCAGCGAGGGAATCCCTGAAGCTTTCTTT. It translates to CASSEGIPEAFF.

This clonotype was recorded a few times. The gene calls are TRBV28 and TRBJ2-2; TRBD1 or TRBD2 may be the D gene (7 bases each). Trimming left V 5 bases short and J 2 bases short, with 18 bases between. The CDR3 spans 17 residues. Germline-derived CDR1 and CDR2 are MDHEN and SYDVKM. The CDR3 protein is CASSPRGRGVNTGELFF. CDR3 nucleotide sequence: TGTGCCAGCAGTCCCAGGGGGAGGGGCGTCAACACCGGGGAGCTGTTTTTT. The complete variable domain, with remaining parts taken from reference TRBV28 and TRBJ2-2, reads DVKVTQSSRYLVKRTGEKVFLECVQDMDHENMFWYRQDPGLGLRLIYFSYDVKMKEKGDIPEGYSVSREKKERFSLILESASTNQTSMYLCASSPRGRGVNTGELFFGEGSRLTVL.

The sample holds a few counts of this clonotype. The chain links TRBV29-1 to TRBJ2-2; 7 bases align to TRBD1. With V trimmed by 1 base and J by 4 bases, 3 bases remained unmatched. The CDR3 runs 14 residues. Germline V gene data show CDR1 as SQVTM and CDR2 as ANQGSEA. In nucleotides, the CDR3 is TGCAGCGTTGAAGTGCGACAGGGCACCGGGGAGCTGTTTTTT. This translates into CSVEVRQGTGELFF.

The chain combines TRBV5-1 with TRBJ2-3; 10 positions match TRBD2. V shed 4 bases and J 3 bases; nucleotides not matched to a gene: 5. The CDR3 extends over 15 amino acids. Germline values: CDR1 SGHRS, CDR2 YFSETQ. This CDR3 reads CASSVSGGDTDTQYF. CDR3 nucleotide sequence: TGCGCCAGCAGCGTCAGCGGGGGGGATACAGATACGCAGTATTTT.

The rearrangement links TRBV12-3 or TRBV12-4 to TRBJ2-3; 10 bases align to TRBD1. Germline trimming cut 5 bases from V and 2 bases from J; bases unmatched to any gene: 7. The CDR3 loop spans 16 amino acids. The CDR3 sequence: CASSAGTGAPTDTQYF. CDR3 nucleotides: TGTGCCAGCAGTGCCGGGACAGGGGCGCCCACAGATACGCAGTATTTT.

This clonotype has at least ten counts. The V call is TRBV20-1, the J call TRBJ2-3, with 14 bases aligning to TRBD2. Germline values: CDR1 DFQATT, CDR2 SNEGSKA (reference sequence). The CDR3 is 15 amino acids. Trimming cost V 1 base and J 7 bases; bases outside gene matches: 4. The CDR3 reads CSARGTSGGSNTQYF. CDR3 nucleotide sequence: TGCAGTGCTAGAGGGACTAGCGGGGGGTCAAATACGCAGTATTTT.

This clonotype has only a few counts. This chain uses TRBV20-1 with TRBJ2-3; 11 nucleotides match TRBD2. CDR1 is DFQATT and CDR2 is SNEGSKA in the germline V gene (reference sequence). The CDR3 sequence is 16 residues long. Trimming at V came to 2 bases and at J to 4 bases, leaving 8 bases not matched to a gene. This CDR3 reads CSARLAGGSRADTQYF. CDR3 in DNA: TGCAGTGCTAGACTAGCGGGGGGTTCGAGGGCAGATACGCAGTATTTT.

The rearrangement joins TRBV6-2 or TRBV6-3 to TRBJ2-1; 7 bases are a match to TRBD1. Losses at the gene ends were 7 bases for V and 12 bases for J; bases not matched to a gene: 15. Germline values: CDR1 MNHEY, CDR2 SVGEGT. The CDR3 spans 14 residues. DNA for the CDR3: TGTGCCAGCATGCCCGCAGGGGGTATGGTCAGGCAGTTCTTC. This codes for CASMPAGGMVRQFF.

V is TRBV9 and J is TRBJ2-1, with TRBD2 matching 10 bases. After removal of 0 bases from V and 9 bases from J, the junction contained 9 bases not matched to a gene. The germline V gene has CDR1 SGDLS and CDR2 YYNGEE. The length of the CDR3 is 16 residues. The CDR3 nucleotides read TGTGCCAGCAGCGTAGCCATCAGCGGGGGGGCCCTTGAGCAGTTCTTC. Translated: CASSVAISGGALEQFF.

The rearrangement uses TRBV4-2 and TRBJ1-1; D gene uncertain. CDR3 size: 13 residues. Germline V lookup: CDR1 LGHNA, CDR2 YNFKEQ. Trimming cost V 1 base and J 1 base, with 4 bases left between them. The CDR3 region has the DNA TGTGCCAGCAGCCAAGTGCAGAACACTGAAGCTTTCTTT. Residues: CASSQVQNTEAFF.

This chain links TRBV19 with TRBJ2-1; 8 nucleotides match TRBD2. Unmatched junction bases numbered 7, after V lost 6 bases and J lost 9 bases. CDR1 is LNHDA and CDR2 is SQIVND in the germline V gene (reference sequence). This CDR3 is 13 amino acids long. This CDR3 reads CASRSSGGVEQFF. CDR3 in DNA: TGTGCCAGTAGATCCAGCGGGGGCGTTGAGCAGTTCTTC.

The chain recombines TRBV3-1 with TRBJ2-1; 9 bases align to TRBD2. Germline V gene lookup returns CDR1 LGHDT and CDR2 YNNKEL (reference sequence). The CDR3 runs to 14 residues. V lost 4 bases and J lost 7; bases outside the gene matches: 5. This CDR3 reads CASSRGRGGNEQFF. The DNA for the CDR3 is TGTGCCAGCAGCCGCGGGCGGGGGGGTAATGAGCAGTTCTTC.

This clonotype was counted a few times. This chain uses TRBV27 with TRBJ2-2, with D perhaps matching TRBD1 (6 bases). Germline CDR1 and CDR2: MNHEY and SMNVEV (reference sequence). Trimming removed 8 bases at V and 4 bases at J, with 23 bases between. The CDR3 totals 17 residues. The CDR3 nucleotides read TGTGCCAGCCGGATAAAGAGGGCAGGGGTGCCCACCGGGGAGCTGTTTTTT. It specifies CASRIKRAGVPTGELFF.

J is TRBJ2-1 and V is TRBV7-3; 7 positions match TRBD1. The CDR3 runs to 13 residues. Germline loops: CDR1 SGHTA, CDR2 FQGTGA. After removal of 5 bases from V and 7 bases from J, the junction contained 5 bases not matched to a gene. The CDR3 protein is CASSQYRGNEQFF. The DNA for the CDR3 is TGTGCCAGCAGCCAGTACAGGGGTAATGAGCAGTTCTTC.